The clone carrying this T cell receptor (beta chain) occurred a few times. The sample is drawn from a study of beta chain features in type 1 diabetes. The study reverse transcribed the entire isolated RNA, so it sequenced expressed TCRB transcripts. Sequencing was performed with immunoSEQ multiplex PCR; in TCRdb, only in-frame clones are kept and a portion is missing. The profile shows about 130,000 clones, about 8.7% of them singletons. Trimming cost V 6 bases and J 5 bases, with 16 bases left between them. Germline-derived CDR1 and CDR2 are KGHSH and LQKENI. This CDR3 is 14 amino acids long. This clonotype originated in a man aged 18-30 years in good health. The chain carries TRBV18 and TRBJ1-2; the D gene is possibly TRBD1 (5 bases). The sequenced material came from central memory CD4+ T cells from blood. The CDR3 reads CASSPSTENYGYTF. The CDR3 nucleotides are TGTGCCAGCTCGCCCTCGACAGAAAATTATGGCTACACCTTC.